What follows are 27 T cell receptor beta chains derived from one specimen sequenced in a study of cytomegalovirus exposure and HLA in healthy donors. PCR involved 60 Vbeta and 13 Jbeta primers. Produced via immunoSEQ multiplex PCR; TCRdb's table is partial and in-frame only. Of 90,000 to 130,000 clones in the sample, about 61% were seen once. Sequenced: PBMCs. The source of these receptors is a woman younger than 45 in good health and CMV-seronegative.

The J gene is TRBJ1-2, the V gene TRBV7-3; TRBD1 might be the D (5 bases). The V gene's germline CDR1 is SGHTA and CDR2 FQGTGA. Between the trimmed V and J ends, which lost 5 bases and 7 bases, there was a span of 11 bases. CDR3 length equals 12 residues. CDR3: CASSPPQGGYTF. CDR3 DNA sequence: TGTGCCAGCAGCCCTCCGCAGGGTGGCTACACCTTC.

This clone was detected a few times. The chain recombines TRBV27 with TRBJ1-6, with D possibly matching TRBD1 (5 bases). The CDR3 covers 11 residues. Germline V gene sequence: CDR1 MNHEY, CDR2 SMNVEV (reference sequence). V was clipped by 7 bases and J by 12 bases, with 10 bases between them. The DNA of the CDR3 is TGTGCCAGCACCGACACAGGACCCCTCCACTTT. This gives the protein CASTDTGPLHF.

The chain couples TRBV5-4 to TRBJ2-7; 10 bases match TRBD2. V shed 4 bases and J 0 bases; nucleotides not matched to a gene: 7. Germline values: CDR1 SGHNT, CDR2 YYREEE (reference sequence). The CDR3 consists of 16 residues. As DNA, the CDR3 is TGTGCCAGCAGCGCGTCAGCGGGAGGGCGCTCCTACGAGCAGTACTTC. Its translation is CASSASAGGRSYEQYF. Looking up the rest from reference TRBV5-4 and TRBJ2-7 gives the full variable domain: ETGVTQSPTHLIKTRGQQVTLRCSSQSGHNTVSWYQQALGQGPQFIFQYYREEENGRGNFPPRFSGLQFPNYSSELNVNALELDDSALYLCASSASAGGRSYEQYFGPGTRLTVT.

The V call is TRBV6-1, the J call TRBJ2-7; tentatively, D is TRBD1 (5 bases). The CDR3 consists of 14 residues. CDR1 and CDR2 (germline): MNHNS, SASEGT. The germline V and J ends were trimmed by 4 bases and 4 bases, with 14 bases remaining between them. CDR3 residues: CASSVARAMYEQYF. The CDR3 DNA reads as TGTGCCAGCAGTGTAGCCAGGGCTATGTACGAGCAGTACTTC.

Comments on this clone: Other DNA sequences in the sample encode the same CDR3. The chain carries TRBV6-1 and TRBJ1-1; 7 nucleotides align to TRBD1. Trimming removed 8 bases from V and 0 bases from J; junction bases left unmatched: 3. Germline CDR1 and CDR2: MNHNS and SASEGT. The CDR3 is 13 residues long. CDR3 nucleotide sequence: TGTGCCAGCTGGGACAGTTTGAACACTGAAGCTTTCTTT. Protein: CASWDSLNTEAFF.

The chain has TRBV27 and TRBJ2-7, with 10 bases that match TRBD2. The CDR3 length is 15 residues. Trimming took 9 bases from V and 3 from J; bases not matched to a gene: 11. Germline CDR1 reads MNHEY; CDR2 reads SMNVEV (reference sequence). CDR3 region: CASIRSAGGGYEQYF. The DNA of the CDR3 is TGTGCCAGTATTAGATCAGCGGGAGGGGGCTACGAGCAGTACTTC.

The rearrangement uses TRBV4-3 and TRBJ1-4; D is undetermined. Trimming removed 0 bases at V and 5 bases at J, with 13 bases between. Germline V gene data show CDR1 as LGHNA and CDR2 as YSLEER. The CDR3 extends over 16 amino acids. For the CDR3, the DNA is TGCGCCAGCAGCCAAGACGGGGAACAGACCAATGAAAAACTGTTTTTT. It translates to CASSQDGEQTNEKLFF.

The chain combines TRBV6-1 with TRBJ1-2, with D tentatively TRBD1 (5 bases). The CDR3 sequence is 17 residues long. V was shortened by 1 base and J by 4 bases, with 19 bases between the two germline ends. Germline V CDR1 and CDR2: MNHNS, SASEGT. CDR3 sequence (DNA): TGTGCCAGCAGTGAAGGGTCGGGAGGGGACCCTTTCTATGGCTACACCTTC. Its translation is CASSEGSGGDPFYGYTF.

This chain links TRBV4-1 with TRBJ1-2; 8 bases are shared with TRBD1. The CDR3 length is 16 residues. Trimming cost V 1 base and J 8 bases; bases outside gene matches: 12. Germline CDR1 and CDR2: MGHRA and YSYEKL. The CDR3 bases are TGCGCCAGCAGCCAAGCCCCAGCCAGGGGGCCTCAAGGCTACACCTTC. It specifies CASSQAPARGPQGYTF.

As DNA, the CDR3 is TGTGCCAGCAGTTTATACCTCGGGAACACCGGGGAGCTGTTTTTT. The encoded protein is CASSLYLGNTGELFF. The chain joins TRBV27 to TRBJ2-2; no firm D call. The CDR3 is 15 residues long. The germline V gene has CDR1 MNHEY and CDR2 SMNVEV (reference sequence). Trimming left V 1 base short and J 1 base short, with 7 bases between.

The genes are TRBV5-1 and TRBJ1-4; 7 bases fit TRBD1. V shed 1 base and J 3 bases; nucleotides not matched to a gene: 3. Germline V gene sequence: CDR1 SGHRS, CDR2 YFSETQ. The CDR3 totals 15 residues. CDR3 in DNA: TGCGCCAGCAGCTTGATGGGACAGTCTAATGAAAAACTGTTTTTT. This codes for CASSLMGQSNEKLFF.

This clone was recorded a few times. The genes are TRBV2 and TRBJ2-7; D is unclear. The V end was cut by 6 bases, the J end by 2 bases, with 8 bases between. The CDR3 has 12 residues. Germline V gene data show CDR1 as SNHLY and CDR2 as FYNNEI. The CDR3 nucleotides read TGTGCCAGCAGCCCAATTCCCTACGAGCAGTACTTC. Amino acids: CASSPIPYEQYF.

This clone was picked up a small number of times. The chain is built from TRBV5-1 and TRBJ2-7; TRBD1 matches 8 bases. This CDR3 contains 14 residues. Germline V gene lookup returns CDR1 SGHRS and CDR2 YFSETQ. V shed 4 bases, J shed 2 bases, and the junction held 5 bases outside the gene matches. CDR3 bases: TGCGCCAGCAGCCCCGGGACAGGTCCCTACGAGCAGTACTTC. Encoded protein: CASSPGTGPYEQYF. The full variable domain, with the rest looked up from reference TRBV5-1 and TRBJ2-7, is KAGVTQTPRYLIKTRGQQVTLSCSPISGHRSVSWYQQTPGQGLQFLFEYFSETQRNKGNFPGRFSGRQFSNSRSEMNVSTLELGDSALYLCASSPGTGPYEQYFGPGTRLTVT.

This sequence joins TRBV15 and TRBJ2-5; D not certain. The CDR3 consists of 13 residues. Trimming removed 5 bases from V and 5 bases from J, with 12 bases in between. CDR1 and CDR2 (germline): LNHNV, YYDKDF (reference sequence). The CDR3 loop reads CATSPRLGETQYF. The CDR3 DNA follows: TGTGCCACCAGCCCTAGACTCGGCGAGACCCAGTACTTC.

This chain joins TRBV9 and TRBJ2-1; TRBD2 matches 8 bases. The CDR3 sequence is 16 residues long. Germline loops: CDR1 SGDLS, CDR2 YYNGEE. The V segment lost 4 bases and the J segment 8 bases; nucleotides outside the gene matches: 14. CDR3 sequence (DNA): TGTGCCAGCAGCCCCAAGACTAGCGCGACAAGCCATGAGCAGTTCTTC. Protein product: CASSPKTSATSHEQFF. Full variable domain (remainder filled in from reference TRBV9 and TRBJ2-1): DSGVTQTPKHLITATGQRVTLRCSPRSGDLSVYWYQQSLDQGLQFLIQYYNGEERAKGNILERFSAQQFPDLHSELNLSSLELGDSALYFCASSPKTSATSHEQFFGPGTRLTVL.

This clone turned up a few times. The chain has TRBV5-5 and TRBJ1-1, with D possibly TRBD1 on 6 matching bases. Germline CDR1 and CDR2: SGHKS and YYEKEE (reference sequence). The CDR3 extends over 12 amino acids. V lost 4 bases to trimming and J lost 6 bases, with 10 bases between them. The CDR3 reads CASSKNRAEAFF. The CDR3 bases are TGTGCCAGCAGCAAAAACAGGGCTGAAGCTTTCTTT.

This clone was recorded many times. DNA of the CDR3: TGTGCCAGCAGGGCGGACAGGGGAGGTACCCCCTCTGGAAACACCATATATTTT. This sequence encodes CASRADRGGTPSGNTIYF. The rearrangement uses TRBV2 and TRBJ1-3, with TRBD1 identical over 9 bases. With 6 bases clipped from V and 0 bases from J, the junction kept 12 bases outside the gene matches. The germline gives CDR1 SNHLY, CDR2 FYNNEI. This CDR3 has 18 amino acids.

The gene calls are TRBV27 and TRBJ1-1; D might be TRBD1 (6 bases). Germline V gene data show CDR1 as MNHEY and CDR2 as SMNVEV (reference sequence). The CDR3 runs to 15 residues. The V end lost 3 bases, the J end lost 1 base, and 12 bases lay between the germline ends. CDR3 region: CASSLGSGANTEAFF. The DNA of the CDR3 is TGTGCCAGCAGTTTGGGATCAGGGGCGAACACTGAAGCTTTCTTT.

The gene calls are TRBV28 and TRBJ2-1; the match to TRBD2 covers 13 bases. Losses at the gene ends were 3 bases for V and 6 bases for J; bases not matched to a gene: 2. Looked up from germline, CDR1 is MDHEN and CDR2 is SYDVKM. The CDR3 spans 15 residues. The CDR3 DNA reads TGTGCCAGCAGTTTGACTAGCGGGAGGCTCAATGAGCAGTTCTTC. Its translation is CASSLTSGRLNEQFF.

The CDR3 protein is CASIMIGEGEAFF. The CDR3 region has the DNA TGTGCCAGCATCATGATCGGGGAGGGAGAAGCTTTCTTT. This sequence joins TRBV6-1 and TRBJ1-1, with D uncertain. This CDR3 has 13 amino acids. Per the germline V gene, CDR1 is MNHNS and CDR2 is SASEGT. The germline V and J ends were trimmed by 7 bases and 8 bases, with 17 bases remaining between them.

This chain uses TRBV7-2 with TRBJ2-5; D remains unclear. CDR3 length equals 11 residues. V lost 2 bases and J lost 4, with 2 bases in between. Germline V CDR1 and CDR2: SGHTA, FQGNSA. The CDR3 spells CASSLLETQYF. The CDR3 DNA is TGTGCCAGCAGCTTACTAGAGACCCAGTACTTC. Filled out from reference TRBV7-2 and TRBJ2-5, the complete variable domain reads GAGVSQSPSNKVTEKGKDVELRCDPISGHTALYWYRQSLGQGLEFLIYFQGNSAPDKSGLPSDRFSAERTGGSVSTLTIQRTQQEDSAVYLCASSLLETQYFGPGTRLLVL.

The chain uses TRBV13 and TRBJ1-1, with D possibly matching TRBD1 (5 bases). The CDR3 length is 18 residues. Germline values: CDR1 PRHDT, CDR2 FYEKMQ (reference sequence). Trimming took 3 bases from V and 0 from J, leaving 20 bases between them. The CDR3 DNA sequence: TGTGCCAGCAGCTTTGGGGCCAACCTGAAATTGGTGAACACTGAAGCTTTCTTT. Protein: CASSFGANLKLVNTEAFF.

V gene TRBV27 combines with J gene TRBJ2-7; D uncertain. Germline assignment: CDR1 MNHEY and CDR2 SMNVEV (reference sequence). The V gene lost 0 bases and the J gene lost 4 bases, with 13 bases spanning the gap. This CDR3 has 15 residues. Here the CDR3 reads CASSLSPETPYEQYF. CDR3 coding DNA: TGTGCCAGCAGTTTATCCCCAGAAACACCTTACGAGCAGTACTTC.

The chain carries TRBV7-2 and TRBJ1-5, with a weak D call TRBD1 (6 bases). Germline assignment: CDR1 SGHTA and CDR2 FQGNSA. The CDR3 sequence is 18 residues long. Trimming left V 4 bases short and J 2 bases short, with 21 bases between. Here the CDR3 DNA reads TGTGCCAGCAGCTCTTCCATGCCCAGGACAGCCCGCAATCAGCCCCAGCATTTT. Protein product: CASSSSMPRTARNQPQHF. Filled out from reference TRBV7-2 and TRBJ1-5, the complete variable domain reads GAGVSQSPSNKVTEKGKDVELRCDPISGHTALYWYRQSLGQGLEFLIYFQGNSAPDKSGLPSDRFSAERTGGSVSTLTIQRTQQEDSAVYLCASSSSMPRTARNQPQHFGDGTRLSIL.

The CDR3 loop is CASSLGREREQYF. DNA of the CDR3: TGTGCCAGCAGCTTAGGCCGGGAGCGGGAGCAGTACTTC. The chain carries TRBV11-3 and TRBJ2-7, with D perhaps TRBD2 (6 bases). Germline V gene data show CDR1 as SGHNT and CDR2 as YENEEA. This CDR3 has 13 residues. With 1 base removed from V and 7 bases from J, the gap between germline ends came to 11 bases. Full variable domain (outside the CDR3, taken from reference TRBV11-3 and TRBJ2-7): EAGVVQSPRYKIIEKKQPVAFWCNPISGHNTLYWYLQNLGQGPELLIRYENEEAVDDSQLPKDRFSAERLKGVDSTLKIQPAELGDSAVYLCASSLGREREQYFGPGTRLTVT.

This clone was counted once. The V call is TRBV25-1, the J call TRBJ1-1; D is unresolved. This CDR3 has 14 residues. Germline assignment: CDR1 MGHDK and CDR2 SYGVNS. The ends were cut back, 7 bases at V and 0 bases at J, with 12 bases in the middle. CDR3 region: CASTSGNMNTEAFF. The CDR3 DNA reads TGTGCCAGCACCTCCGGGAACATGAACACTGAAGCTTTCTTT.

V is TRBV11-3 and J is TRBJ2-3; possibly TRBD2 for D (6 bases). From germline, CDR1 is SGHNT and CDR2 YENEEA. Trimming cost V 1 base and J 4 bases, with 12 bases left between them. CDR3 length equals 15 residues. The CDR3: CASSLGGRDSDTQYF. In DNA form, the CDR3 reads TGTGCCAGCAGCTTAGGAGGGCGGGACTCAGATACGCAGTATTTT.